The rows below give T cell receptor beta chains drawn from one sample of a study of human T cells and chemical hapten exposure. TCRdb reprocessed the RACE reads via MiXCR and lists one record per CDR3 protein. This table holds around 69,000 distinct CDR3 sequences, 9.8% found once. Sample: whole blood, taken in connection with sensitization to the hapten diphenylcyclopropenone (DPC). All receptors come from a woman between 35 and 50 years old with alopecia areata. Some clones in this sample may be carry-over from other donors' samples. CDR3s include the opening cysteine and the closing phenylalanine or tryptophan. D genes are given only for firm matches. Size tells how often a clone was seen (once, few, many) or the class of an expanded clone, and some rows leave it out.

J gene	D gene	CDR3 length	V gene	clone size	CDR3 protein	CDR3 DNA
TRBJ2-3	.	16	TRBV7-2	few	CASSLAPRGHTDTQYF	TGTGCCAGCAGCTTAGCTCCGCGGGGCCACACAGATACGCAGTATTTT
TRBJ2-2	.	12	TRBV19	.	CASTDSWVELFF	TGTGCCAGTACTGATAGCTGGGTGGAGCTGTTTTTT
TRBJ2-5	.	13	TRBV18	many	CASSPTEEETQYF	TGTGCCAGCTCACCAACAGAAGAAGAGACCCAGTACTTC
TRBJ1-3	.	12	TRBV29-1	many	CSAGSSGNTIYF	TGCAGCGCGGGGAGCTCTGGAAACACCATATATTTT
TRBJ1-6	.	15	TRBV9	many	CASSVSWGISSPLHF	TGTGCCAGCAGCGTAAGTTGGGGGATCAGTTCACCCCTCCACTTT
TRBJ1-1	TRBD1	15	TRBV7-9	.	CASSVSTGIRTEAFF	TGTGCCAGCAGCGTCTCGACAGGGATAAGGACTGAAGCTTTCTTT
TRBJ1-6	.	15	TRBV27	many	CASRPGASYNSPLHF	TGTGCCAGCCGTCCGGGGGCTTCCTATAATTCACCCCTCCACTTT
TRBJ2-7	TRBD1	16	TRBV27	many	CASRRRAGTANYEQYF	TGTGCCAGCAGAAGAAGAGCCGGGACAGCGAACTACGAGCAGTACTTC
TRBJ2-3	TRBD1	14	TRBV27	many	CASKGQGASGTQYF	TGTGCCAGCAAAGGACAGGGGGCAAGTGGTACGCAGTATTTT
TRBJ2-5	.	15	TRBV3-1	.	CASSRPLAHQETQYF	TGTGCCAGCAGCCGGCCCCTAGCGCACCAAGAGACCCAGTACTTC
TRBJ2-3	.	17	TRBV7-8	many	CASTLSVPLARTDTQYF	TGTGCCAGCACCCTATCCGTTCCCCTAGCCCGCACAGATACGCAGTATTTT
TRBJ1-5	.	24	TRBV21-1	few	CASSKGVTGYKNPRIHRSNQPQHF	TGTGCCAGCAGCAAAGGAGTAACAGGGTATAAAAACCCCCGGATCCACAGAAGCAATCAGCCCCAGCATTTT
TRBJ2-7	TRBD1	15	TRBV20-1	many	CSAQPADRGLYEQYF	TGCAGTGCCCAGCCCGCCGACAGGGGCCTCTACGAGCAGTACTTC
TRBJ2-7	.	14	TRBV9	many	CASSVGGATYEQYF	TGTGCCAGCAGCGTAGGGGGGGCCACCTACGAGCAGTACTTC
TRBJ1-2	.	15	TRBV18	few	CASSPVGGPDYGYTF	TGTGCCAGCTCACCGGTTGGGGGGCCGGACTATGGCTACACCTTC
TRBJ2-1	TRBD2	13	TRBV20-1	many	CSAPGLAGGPGFF	TGCAGTGCTCCCGGACTAGCGGGGGGGCCGGGGTTCTTC
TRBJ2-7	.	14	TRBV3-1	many	CASSLSGTSYEQYF	TGTGCCAGCAGTCTGTCCGGGACGTCCTACGAGCAGTACTTC
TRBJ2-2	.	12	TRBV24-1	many	CAVVGPTGELFF	TGTGCCGTCGTGGGTCCAACCGGGGAGCTGTTTTTT
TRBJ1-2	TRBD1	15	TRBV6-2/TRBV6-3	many	CASRPGQGANYGYTF	TGTGCCAGCAGACCGGGACAGGGGGCAAACTATGGCTACACCTTC
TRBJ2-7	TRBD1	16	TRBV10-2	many	CASGPWGTGPSREQYF	TGCGCCAGCGGGCCGTGGGGGACAGGTCCCTCCCGCGAGCAGTACTTC
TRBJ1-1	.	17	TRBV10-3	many	CAISESIFRTANTEAFF	TGTGCCATCAGTGAGTCGATATTCAGGACAGCGAACACTGAAGCTTTCTTT
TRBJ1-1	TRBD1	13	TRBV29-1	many	CSVEKGAGTEAFF	TGCAGCGTTGAAAAGGGGGCCGGAACTGAAGCTTTCTTT
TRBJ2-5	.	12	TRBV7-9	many	CASSLASETQYF	TGTGCCAGCAGCTTAGCTTCCGAGACCCAGTACTTC
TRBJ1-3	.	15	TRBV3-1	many	CASSQDGSTGNTIYF	TGTGCCAGCAGCCAAGATGGGAGTACTGGAAACACCATATATTTT
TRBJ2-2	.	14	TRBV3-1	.	CASSQEASTGELFF	TGTGCCAGCAGCCAAGAGGCCTCCACCGGGGAGCTGTTTTTT
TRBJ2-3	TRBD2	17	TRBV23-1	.	CASSQGHTGGCTDTQYF	TGCGCCAGCAGTCAAGGGCATACGGGGGGGTGCACAGATACGCAGTATTTT
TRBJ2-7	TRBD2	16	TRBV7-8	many	CASSQLLPGLGAEQYF	TGTGCCAGCAGCCAATTACTCCCGGGACTAGGGGCAGAGCAGTACTTC
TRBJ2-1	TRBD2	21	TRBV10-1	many	CASSESSIRLAGGRARNEQFF	TGCGCCAGCAGTGAGTCTTCTATTCGACTAGCGGGGGGCAGGGCCCGGAATGAGCAGTTCTTC
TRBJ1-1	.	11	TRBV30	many	CAWSVGGVAFF	TGTGCCTGGAGTGTGGGGGGCGTAGCTTTCTTT